This T cell receptor beta chain was recorded in a study of blood T cell repertoires in COVID-19. For the study at large: PBMCs, B-cell-depleted T cells, or T cells provided the cDNA or gDNA that made up the material.

Trimming took 2 bases from V and 4 from J, leaving 17 bases between them. The CDR3 covers 16 residues. Per the germline V gene, CDR1 is SGHTA and CDR2 is FQGNSA. In the authors' methods: The assay estimated nucleated cells by amplifying reference gene primers. Libraries were prepared by immunoSEQ multiplex PCR; TCRdb keeps only in-frame clonotypes and omits some of them. V and J calls and clone size come straight from that table; D and trimming were deduced from the DNA. The repertoire includes about 200,000 clones, 86% of them detected once, and more than 0.7% sits in the top ten. The chain is built from TRBV7-2 and TRBJ1-1; tentative D call: TRBD1 (6 bases). The sequence was collected from a woman in her seventies with acute or convalescent COVID-19. Sequencing was carried out using peripheral blood. DNA for the CDR3: TGTGCCAGCAGCTTATCATCGACAGGCACTCTCACTGAAGCTTTCTTT. It yields the protein CASSLSSTGTLTEAFF.